This T cell receptor beta chain emerged from a study of blood T cell repertoires in COVID-19. Across the whole study: The samples span acute and convalescent COVID-19 from the United States, Italy and Spain. Sample material is recorded as cDNA or gDNA derived from T cells, B-cell-depleted T cells, or PBMCs.

Original processing methods: Using reference gene primer amplification, nucleated cell counts were estimated. TCRdb keeps only in-frame clones here, not all; method: immunoSEQ multiplex PCR. V, J and clone size are taken as reported in that table, and D and trimming were inferred from the DNA itself. Of over 200,000 clones in the sample, roughly 77% were seen once. The V end was cut by 6 bases, the J end by 5 bases, with 16 bases between. The germline CDR1 and CDR2 sequences are MNHEY and SVGAGI. The CDR3 contains 15 residues. This chain joins TRBV6-5 and TRBJ2-2, with D perhaps TRBD2 (5 bases). The sequencing sample was made of peripheral blood. The receptor was isolated from a woman aged 80 or over with acute or convalescent COVID-19. The CDR3 reads CASRAPGIATGELFF. The CDR3 coding sequence is TGTGCCAGCAGGGCCCCGGGGATCGCAACCGGGGAGCTGTTTTTT.